This is a list of T cell receptor beta chains from one sample in a study of cytotoxic CD8 clonotypes in ibrutinib-treated CLL. Clones were sequenced by immunoSEQ multiplex PCR, and TCRdb holds only the in-frame ones, with some missing. The data show 15,000 to 20,000 clones, 65% to 85% seen once. The input for sequencing was PBMCs, taken before ibrutinib treatment. The receptors shown here come from a human donor with chronic lymphocytic leukemia. CDR3s leave out the opening cysteine and the closing phenylalanine or tryptophan. The D gene is left open where the match is weak. Only part of the rows carry a size: once, few, many, or a class if the clone is expanded.

D gene	V gene	clone size	J gene	CDR3 protein
.	TRBV7-2	.	TRBJ1-1	ASNGREEAF
.	TRBV6-5	once	TRBJ2-7	ASSSIPYEQY
.	TRBV28	.	TRBJ2-3	ASSLRRDTQY
.	TRBV7-2	.	TRBJ2-7	ASSLNSGGSTYEQY
TRBD1	TRBV7-2	.	TRBJ2-7	ASSLGQRALEQY
.	TRBV19	.	TRBJ1-2	ASSMNGGVYGYT
.	TRBV15	.	TRBJ2-1	ATSRLTGLSDNEQF
TRBD1	TRBV5-1	few	TRBJ2-1	ASSLESQGAGEQF
.	TRBV6-5	.	TRBJ1-2	ASSTYGQTYGYT
TRBD1	TRBV4-2	medium-sized	TRBJ1-1	ASSLWAGGQAF
.	TRBV2	once	TRBJ1-1	ASSEGGGREAF
.	TRBV5-1	.	TRBJ1-2	ASSKDPGTYGYT
.	TRBV4-1	.	TRBJ2-5	ASSQGLGETQY
.	TRBV7-7	.	TRBJ2-5	ASSLARQETQY
.	TRBV21-1	.	TRBJ2-5	ASSKGRQGEETQY
.	TRBV7-2	.	TRBJ1-2	ASRPPAGDYGYT
.	TRBV7-6	.	TRBJ2-3	ASSFIPGTSTDTQY
.	TRBV27	.	TRBJ2-7	ASSHVGAYEQY
.	TRBV11-2	.	TRBJ2-5	ASSLDLQRQETQY
.	TRBV7-8	.	TRBJ2-1	ASSLSGGHEQF
TRBD1	TRBV27	.	TRBJ1-6	ASSLRQGGNSPLH
.	TRBV27	.	TRBJ2-1	ASSFPPGFGNEQF
TRBD2	TRBV9	few	TRBJ2-7	ASSSHRGDHSYEQY
.	TRBV4-1	.	TRBJ1-5	ASSQVPLSNQPQH
.	TRBV28	.	TRBJ2-7	ASSKSSNSYEQY
TRBD2	TRBV7-2	once	TRBJ2-5	ASSFQRGGGETQY
TRBD2	TRBV4-2	.	TRBJ2-3	ASSQEQTSGRTDTQY
TRBD1	TRBV10-3	.	TRBJ2-7	AISDTTGALGEQY
.	TRBV10-3	.	TRBJ2-2	AISESAEYGELF
.	TRBV15	.	TRBJ2-5	ATSNRQLSQETQY
.	TRBV5-1	once	TRBJ1-6	ASSFGAATYNSPLH
.	TRBV10-3	.	TRBJ2-7	AITPRGGYEQY
TRBD2	TRBV19	.	TRBJ2-1	ASSPGDDAVYPGLARNEQF
.	TRBV18	once	TRBJ1-2	ASSPTPPGSSYGYT
.	TRBV7-8	.	TRBJ1-6	ASSSSSVGFRNSPLH
TRBD1	TRBV9	.	TRBJ2-7	ASSVGQGVVYEQY
TRBD1	TRBV7-9	.	TRBJ2-7	ASSLAPIDRASYEQY
.	TRBV5-4	.	TRBJ2-5	ASRWRQQETQY
TRBD1	TRBV18	.	TRBJ1-5	ASSPQGALEYSNQPQH
TRBD1	TRBV4-3	.	TRBJ1-2	ASSQDMGQVAGYT
.	TRBV10-1	.	TRBJ1-1	ASRRNKNTEAF
.	TRBV5-4	.	TRBJ1-1	ASSLGGVGTEAF
.	TRBV5-5	.	TRBJ2-5	ASSSPGGSRVIGETQY
.	TRBV6-6	.	TRBJ1-1	ASRHIGRGVTEAF
.	TRBV18	.	TRBJ1-4	ASSQGVAEKLF
.	TRBV7-6	.	TRBJ2-7	ASSSTNQGYEQY
TRBD2	TRBV5-6	.	TRBJ2-3	ASSPASGDTQY
TRBD1	TRBV6-1	.	TRBJ1-1	ASSEEVFGTANTEAF
.	TRBV6-4	.	TRBJ1-2	ASSDSGWQGSGYT
TRBD1	TRBV6-6	few	TRBJ2-3	ASSYTAGGGTDTQY